This T cell receptor (beta chain) comes out of a study of cytomegalovirus exposure and HLA in healthy donors. The overall study: Out of approximately 400 genotyped donors, about 84% belonged to the Caucasian-associated ancestry cluster.

This clone was picked up a small number of times. The antigen is unknown. Primers: 60 Vbeta forward and 13 Jbeta reverse. In the authors' workflow: A later analysis tallied 75 million to 80 million unique TCR beta chains, some 10 million of them shared. Generated by immunoSEQ multiplex PCR, the TCRdb table keeps only in-frame clones and is missing some. V, J and clone size reflect that table, while D and trimming were determined from the DNA. This table has over 150,000 clones, 82% appearing once. Trimming removed 0 bases from V and 6 bases from J; junction bases left unmatched: 5. The CDR3 runs to 16 residues. Germline-derived CDR1 and CDR2 are ENHRY and SYGVKD. Findings and caveats of the study: In vitro testing confirmed a few CMV-associated chains as specific for CMV antigens.

At the time of sampling, donors were nominally healthy, though unrecorded immune exposures were likely. The sequence was collected from a boy aged 2 to 9 in good health and CMV-seronegative. The sample was PBMCs. This chain connects TRBV10-3 to TRBJ1-6; 7 bases line up with TRBD1. DNA of the CDR3: TGTGCCATCAGTGAGTCAGGGACAGCGGTTAATTCACCCCTCCACTTT. Its protein is CAISESGTAVNSPLHF.